What follows is one T cell receptor beta chain and its context. This entry belongs to a study of blood T cell repertoires in COVID-19. Study in general: Sites across the United States, Italy and Spain contributed samples from acute and convalescent COVID-19. From T cells, B-cell-depleted T cells, or PBMCs came the material, which was cDNA or gDNA.

The J segment lost 5 bases and the V segment lost 0 bases, leaving 6 bases of the junction unmatched. CDR1 is SGHRS and CDR2 is YFSETQ in the germline V gene. The CDR3 is made up of 15 amino acids. Original processing methods: It was from reference gene primer amplification that nucleated cell counts were estimated. Generated by immunoSEQ multiplex PCR, the TCRdb table keeps only in-frame clones and is missing some. D and trimming come from the DNA, and the V and J calls and clone size come from that table. This table has tens of thousands of clones, around 84% appearing once. The chain employs TRBV5-1 and TRBJ2-5; 8 bases are a match to TRBD1. The sample was peripheral blood. The sequence was obtained from a man between 65 and 85 years old with acute or convalescent COVID-19. In DNA form, the CDR3 reads TGCGCCAGCAGCTTGGCCCAGGGGGCGGGTGAGACCCAGTACTTC. Translated, it gives CASSLAQGAGETQYF. Filled out from reference TRBV5-1 and TRBJ2-5, the complete variable domain reads KAGVTQTPRYLIKTRGQQVTLSCSPISGHRSVSWYQQTPGQGLQFLFEYFSETQRNKGNFPGRFSGRQFSNSRSEMNVSTLELGDSALYLCASSLAQGAGETQYFGPGTRLLVL.